The 23 T cell receptor beta chains listed next were all sequenced from one sample in a study of glioma-infiltrating T cells. Using RNA template, CDR3s of TCR alpha and beta were amplified with iRepertoire arm-PCR. TCRdb passed the multiplex PCR reads through MiXCR, listing each CDR3 protein once. The sample lists fewer than 110,000 distinct CDR3 sequences, under 30% seen once, with 44% in the top ten. Sequenced input: glioma tissue, nonneoplastic brain tissue, or PBMCs (not recorded which). The origin of the receptors is a human donor with low-grade glioma or glioblastoma, undergoing nonglioma brain surgery, or in good health (not recorded which).

This clonotype came up a few times. V usage is TRBV3-1 and J usage is TRBJ2-1, with D possibly matching TRBD2 (5 bases). Germline V gene lookup returns CDR1 LGHDT and CDR2 YNNKEL (reference sequence). There are 18 residues in the CDR3. V lost 0 bases and J lost 4, with 19 bases in between. CDR3 in amino acids: CASSQDPLGSREYNEQFF. DNA of the CDR3: TGTGCCAGCAGCCAAGATCCCTTGGGGAGCAGAGAATACAATGAGCAGTTCTTC.

This clonotype showed up many times. This sequence joins TRBV20-1 and TRBJ2-3; 13 nucleotides line up with TRBD2. Trimming removed 6 bases from V and 5 bases from J; junction bases left unmatched: 8. This CDR3 region has 15 residues. CDR1 and CDR2 (germline): DFQATT, SNEGSKA (reference sequence). Here the CDR3 DNA reads TGCAGTGCCATCTCCGGGACTAGCGGGGAAGATACGCAGTATTTT. Translated: CSAISGTSGEDTQYF.

On this clonotype: A junction end diverges from the germline sequence, so it may reflect a read error. This chain links TRBV12-3 or TRBV12-4 with TRBJ1-5; no definite D call. The CDR3 has 12 amino acids. For the CDR3, the DNA is TGTGGCAGCAGTTTTGGGAATCAGCCCCAGCATTTT. Translated, it gives CGSSFGNQPQHF.

The chain has TRBV20-1 and TRBJ2-2; a possible D gene is TRBD1 (5 bases). Germline lookup yields CDR1 DFQATT and CDR2 SNEGSKA (reference sequence). The CDR3 sequence is 16 residues long. Trimming pared 2 bases from V and 0 bases from J, leaving 13 bases between. This CDR3 is CSARPSGRANTGELFF. In DNA, the CDR3 is TGCAGTGCTAGACCTTCGGGCAGGGCGAACACCGGGGAGCTGTTTTTT.

This clonotype has just a few counts. The chain is built from TRBV30 and TRBJ1-1; TRBD1 is a possible D gene (5 bases). V dropped 2 bases and J dropped 5 bases, with 15 bases sitting between them. The CDR3 is 14 amino acids. Germline-derived CDR1 and CDR2 are GTSNPN and SVGIG (reference sequence). CDR3 nucleotide sequence: TGTGCCTGGAGTAGGGAAGGGACGGAGACTGAAGCTTTCTTT. Its protein is CAWSREGTETEAFF.

Many counts were recorded for this clonotype. The chain carries TRBV20-1 and TRBJ1-1; D possibly corresponds to TRBD1 (6 bases). This CDR3 contains 14 residues. V lost 5 bases, J lost 5 bases, and 18 bases lay in between. From germline, CDR1 is DFQATT and CDR2 SNEGSKA (reference sequence). The CDR3 sequence: CSADRREGGTEAFF. The CDR3, as DNA: TGCAGTGCTGACCGGCGAGAGGGGGGAACTGAAGCTTTCTTT.

Turning to this clonotype: A much larger clone sits a single nucleotide away, making a read error possible. The J gene is TRBJ2-7, the V gene TRBV7-9; 8 bases line up with TRBD1. Germline CDR1 is SEHNR and CDR2 is FQNEAQ (reference sequence). The trim removed 4 bases at V and 3 bases at J, leaving 8 bases unmatched. The CDR3 has 15 amino acids. The DNA of the CDR3 is TGTGCCAGCAGCTCCCCCAGGGGGCAAAGCTACGAGCAGTACTTC. This gives the protein CASSSPRGQSYEQYF.

To note about this clonotype: Since a much larger clone is just one base distant, this may be a read error. The chain has TRBV20-1 and TRBJ1-5; the D is unclear. Deletions cut 5 bases from V and 0 bases from J, with 14 bases between. This CDR3 has 15 amino acids. Per germline, CDR1 DFQATT and CDR2 SNEGSKA (reference sequence). CDR3 coding DNA: TGCAGTGCTGTACTAGACGGTAATAGCAATCAGCCCCAGCATTTT. This translates into CSAVLDGNSNQPQHF.

The chain couples TRBV30 to TRBJ2-7; 7 bases align to TRBD1. Germline V gives CDR1 GTSNPN, CDR2 SVGIG (reference sequence). With 2 bases clipped from V and 3 bases from J, the junction kept 7 bases outside the gene matches. This CDR3 comprises 14 residues. In DNA form, the CDR3 reads TGTGCCTGGAGTCCCGGGACAGCAAGCTACGAGCAGTACTTC. This gives the protein CAWSPGTASYEQYF.

This chain uses TRBV27 with TRBJ1-1; D possibly corresponds to TRBD1 (6 bases). The CDR3 spans 15 residues. The germline CDR1 and CDR2 sequences are MNHEY and SMNVEV (reference sequence). V gave up 7 bases and J gave up 4 bases, with 19 bases separating them. CDR3 sequence reads: CASTLRGTGFTEAFF. The DNA for the CDR3 is TGTGCCAGCACCCTCCGAGGAACAGGGTTCACTGAAGCTTTCTTT.

The J gene is TRBJ2-7, the V gene TRBV5-5, with TRBD1 identical over 7 bases. The CDR3 has 15 residues. The germline CDR1 and CDR2 sequences are SGHKS and YYEKEE (reference sequence). The J segment lost 4 bases and the V segment lost 4 bases, leaving 11 bases of the junction unmatched. In nucleotides, the CDR3 is TGTGCCAGCAGCGCTTCTCCGGGACAGCAATACGAGCAGTACTTC. Protein: CASSASPGQQYEQYF.

Turning to this clonotype: At one end the junction does not follow the germline gene, possibly because of a read error. The chain joins TRBV5-4 to TRBJ2-5; perhaps TRBD2 as D (6 bases). Per germline, CDR1 SGHNT and CDR2 YYREEE (reference sequence). CDR3 length: 14 amino acids. For the CDR3, the DNA is TGTGCCAGCAGCTTTGTTGGGACTCAAGAGAGCCAGTACTTC. This codes for CASSFVGTQESQYF.

Of note for this clonotype: A much larger clone is a single base away; this may be a read error. V and J are TRBV7-9 and TRBJ2-7; D might be TRBD1 (5 bases). Germline CDR1 and CDR2: SEHNR and FQNEAQ (reference sequence). CDR3 length equals 11 residues. Trimming removed 6 bases at V and 6 bases at J, with 9 bases between. CDR3 region: CASREGVEQYF. The CDR3 coding sequence is TGTGCCAGCAGAGAAGGGGTCGAGCAGTACTTC.

The chain combines TRBV10-3 with TRBJ2-1; 9 positions agree with TRBD2. J was trimmed by 6 bases and V by 8 bases; bases with no gene match: 5. The CDR3 extends over 13 amino acids. Germline CDR1 reads ENHRY; CDR2 reads SYGVKD. Here the CDR3 reads CAIRGLASNEQFF. The CDR3 bases are TGTGCCATCCGCGGACTAGCGTCCAATGAGCAGTTCTTC.

This clonotype has at least ten counts. V is TRBV7-8 and J is TRBJ1-5; the D is unclear. Germline V gene sequence: CDR1 SGHVS, CDR2 FQNEAQ. The ends were cut back, 6 bases at V and 0 bases at J, with 6 bases in the middle. CDR3 length equals 13 residues. In DNA, the CDR3 is TGTGCCAGCAGTAAGGATAGCAATCAGCCCCAGCATTTT. Its translation: CASSKDSNQPQHF.

This clonotype was detected ten times or more. V and J are TRBV6-1 and TRBJ2-5; 9 bases match TRBD2. The CDR3 has 16 residues. V shed 6 bases, J shed 4 bases, and the junction held 12 bases outside the gene matches. The germline V gene encodes CDR1 MNHNS and CDR2 SASEGT. The CDR3 DNA reads as TGTGCCAGCAGCCGTACGGGAGCGGGGGGATCAGAGACCCAGTACTTC. Protein product: CASSRTGAGGSETQYF.

This clonotype appeared once. The chain links TRBV28 to TRBJ1-5; D gene uncertain. The CDR3 has 11 amino acids. Germline V gene lookup returns CDR1 MDHEN and CDR2 SYDVKM. The V gene lost 6 bases and the J gene lost 10 bases, with 10 bases spanning the gap. Written as DNA, the CDR3 is TGTGCCAGCAGACATAGCAATCCCCAGCATTTT. It specifies CASRHSNPQHF.

This clonotype was seen only once. A read error may produce the germline difference seen at one junction end. V is TRBV19 and J is TRBJ1-5; 12 bases map to TRBD1. The germline V gene has CDR1 LNHDA and CDR2 SQIVND (reference sequence). There are 16 residues in the CDR3. The CDR3 loop reads CASRRRGQGANQSQHF. CDR3 coding DNA: TGTGCCAGTAGACGCAGGGGACAGGGGGCTAATCAGTCCCAGCATTTT. Full variable domain (remainder filled in from reference TRBV19 and TRBJ1-5): DGGITQSPKYLFRKEGQNVTLSCEQNLNHDAMYWYRQDPGQGLRLIYYSQIVNDFQKGDIAEGYSVSREKKESFPLTVTSAQKNPTAFYLCASRRRGQGANQSQHFGDGTRLSIL.

This clonotype was picked up many times. This chain links TRBV29-1 with TRBJ2-7, with D unresolved. V lost 6 bases to trimming and J lost 0 bases, with 9 bases between them. Germline values: CDR1 SQVTM, CDR2 ANQGSEA. The CDR3 consists of 12 residues. The chain's CDR3 is CSVHTSSYEQYF. The CDR3 bases are TGCAGCGTCCACACCAGCTCCTACGAGCAGTACTTC.

The genes are TRBV29-1 and TRBJ1-2; 11 nucleotides agree with TRBD1. CDR1 is SQVTM, CDR2 ANQGSEA, per germline. After removal of 7 bases from V and 3 bases from J, the junction contained 10 bases not matched to a gene. The CDR3 spans 15 residues. The CDR3 DNA sequence: TGCAGCGCTAGAAGACGGGACAGGGGGGACTATGGCTACACCTTC. Its translation: CSARRRDRGDYGYTF.

This clonotype was counted at least ten times. The genes are TRBV6-1 and TRBJ2-1; TRBD2 agrees at 8 bases. The V gene end was trimmed by 9 bases and the J gene end by 9 bases; junction bases not matched to a gene: 7. Germline V gene sequence: CDR1 MNHNS, CDR2 SASEGT. This CDR3 contains 12 residues. Here the CDR3 DNA reads TGTGCCAGTACGGGGGGGGTGAGTGAGCAGTTCTTC. Protein: CASTGGVSEQFF.

This CDR3 is CASSWTGGYEQYF. The CDR3 nucleotides read TGTGCCAGTAGTTGGACAGGGGGCTACGAGCAGTACTTC. This chain links TRBV19 with TRBJ2-7; 10 nucleotides agree with TRBD1. The germline V gene encodes CDR1 LNHDA and CDR2 SQIVND (reference sequence). J gave up 3 bases and V 5 bases, and 1 base lay outside the gene matches. This CDR3 contains 13 residues.

V and J are TRBV3-1 and TRBJ1-1, with D unclear. Germline loops: CDR1 LGHDT, CDR2 YNNKEL (reference sequence). This CDR3 region has 13 residues. V lost 4 bases and J lost 11, with 17 bases in between. The CDR3 region is CASSLRLNPRAFF. The CDR3 DNA reads as TGTGCCAGCAGCCTCCGACTCAACCCAAGGGCTTTCTTT.